The sequence of this T cell receptor (beta chain) was determined in a study of technical replicates of blood from a few donors. V trimming: 4 bases; J trimming: 10 bases; junction bases outside the gene matches: 7. CDR1 ENHRY and CDR2 SYGVKD come from the germline V gene. The CDR3 runs 14 residues. The assay was immunoSEQ multiplex PCR, and TCRdb's table has in-frame clones only and misses some. Of tens of thousands of clones in the sample, roughly 97% were seen once. The source of this sequence is a human donor in good health. The chain links TRBV10-3 to TRBJ2-1; TRBD1 aligns across 10 bases. The source material was T cells isolated from PBMCs. The CDR3 bases are TGTGCCATCAGTGCGGACAGGGGGGCTAGGGAGCAGTTCTTC. This sequence encodes CAISADRGAREQFF.